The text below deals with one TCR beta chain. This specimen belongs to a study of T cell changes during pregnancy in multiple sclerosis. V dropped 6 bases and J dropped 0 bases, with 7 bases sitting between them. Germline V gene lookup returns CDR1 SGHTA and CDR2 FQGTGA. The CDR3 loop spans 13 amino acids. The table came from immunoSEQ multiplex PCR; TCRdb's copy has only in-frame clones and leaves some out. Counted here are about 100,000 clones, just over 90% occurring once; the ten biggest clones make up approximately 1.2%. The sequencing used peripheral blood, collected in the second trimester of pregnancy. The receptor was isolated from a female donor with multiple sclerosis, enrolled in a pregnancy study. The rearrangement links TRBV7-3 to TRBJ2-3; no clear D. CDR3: CASRRASTDTQYF. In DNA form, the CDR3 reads TGTGCCAGCAGGAGAGCTAGCACAGATACGCAGTATTTT. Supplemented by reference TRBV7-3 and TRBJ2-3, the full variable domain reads GAGVSQTPSNKVTEKGKYVELRCDPISGHTALYWYRQSLGQGPEFLIYFQGTGAADDSGLPNDRFFAVRPEGSVSTLKIQRTERGDSAVYLCASRRASTDTQYFGPGTRLTVL.